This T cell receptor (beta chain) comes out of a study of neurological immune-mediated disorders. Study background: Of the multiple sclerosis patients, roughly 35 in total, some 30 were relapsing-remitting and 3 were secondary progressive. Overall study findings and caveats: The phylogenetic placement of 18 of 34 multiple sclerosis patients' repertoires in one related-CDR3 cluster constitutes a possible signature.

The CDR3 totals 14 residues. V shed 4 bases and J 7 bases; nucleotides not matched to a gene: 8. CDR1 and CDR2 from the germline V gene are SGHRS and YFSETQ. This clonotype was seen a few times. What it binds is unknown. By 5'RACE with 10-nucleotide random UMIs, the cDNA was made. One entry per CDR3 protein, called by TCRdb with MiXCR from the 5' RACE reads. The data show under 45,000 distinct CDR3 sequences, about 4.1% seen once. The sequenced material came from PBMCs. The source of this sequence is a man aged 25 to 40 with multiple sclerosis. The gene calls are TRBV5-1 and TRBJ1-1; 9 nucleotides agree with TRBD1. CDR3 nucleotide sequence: TGCGCCAGCAGCCCCGGACAGGGGAGCGGTGAAGCTTTCTTT. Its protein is CASSPGQGSGEAFF.